A selection of T cell receptor beta chains follows, all from one sample in a study of blood T cell repertoires in COVID-19. This table comes from immunoSEQ multiplex PCR, and its TCRdb copy is limited to in-frame clones, with some not included. The data hold approximately 240,000 clones, with roughly 88% observed a single time. The sequenced sample was peripheral blood. These receptors were collected from a woman in her thirties or forties who had recovered from COVID-19. The CDR3 runs from the conserved cysteine through the conserved F or W. Fields, in order: D gene, V gene, CDR3 length, clone size, J gene, CDR3 protein, CDR3 DNA. A D gene is named only where the DNA matches it firmly. Part of the rows lack a size; the others show once, few, many or a class for expanded clones.

-,TRBV12-3/TRBV12-4,12,few,TRBJ1-2,CASSFETDSYTF,TGTGCCAGCAGTTTTGAGACAGACTCCTACACCTTC
-,TRBV30,14,-,TRBJ2-1,CAGSQEARYNEQFF,TGTGCCGGAAGTCAGGAAGCAAGGTACAATGAGCAGTTCTTC
-,TRBV3-1/TRBV3-2,12,-,TRBJ2-7,CASSSDSYEQYF,TGTGCCAGCAGTAGCGATTCCTACGAGCAGTACTTC
TRBD1,TRBV7-2,19,-,TRBJ1-3,CASSPRVGQGDVSGNTIYF,TGTGCCAGCAGCCCAAGGGTGGGACAGGGCGATGTCTCTGGAAACACCATATATTTT
TRBD2,TRBV30,18,-,TRBJ2-3,CAWSVLGGGALSTDTQYF,TGTGCCTGGAGTGTACTGGGCGGGGGGGCCTTAAGCACAGATACGCAGTATTTT
TRBD2,TRBV2,14,-,TRBJ2-1,CASSVAGGSREQFF,TGTGCCAGCTCGGTAGCGGGGGGGTCCCGGGAGCAGTTCTTC
TRBD2,TRBV5-5,16,-,TRBJ2-5,CASALAGRGGPETQYF,TGTGCCAGCGCGCTGGCGGGACGCGGGGGGCCAGAGACCCAGTACTTC
TRBD2,TRBV7-2,16,-,TRBJ2-1,CASSSKPGTSGGGQFF,TGTGCCAGCAGCTCAAAGCCCGGGACTAGCGGGGGAGGGCAGTTCTTC
TRBD1,TRBV6-2/TRBV6-3,13,few,TRBJ1-2,CASSRDRNYGYTF,TGTGCCAGCAGCCGGGACAGAAACTATGGCTACACCTTC
TRBD1,TRBV14,15,-,TRBJ2-7,CASSQPGQGNYEQYF,TGTGCCAGCAGCCAACCGGGACAGGGAAACTACGAGCAGTACTTC
-,TRBV18,16,-,TRBJ2-3,CASSPRSGIRGDTQYF,TGTGCCAGCTCACCACGTTCTGGGATTAGGGGAGATACGCAGTATTTT
-,TRBV9,16,once,TRBJ2-2,CASSATGSPRTGELFF,TGTGCCAGCAGCGCAACAGGGTCCCCGAGGACCGGGGAGCTGTTTTTT
-,TRBV6-4,14,-,TRBJ2-1,CASSDPAGPNEQFF,TGTGCCAGCAGTGACCCGGCGGGTCCCAATGAGCAGTTCTTC
-,TRBV5-1,17,-,TRBJ1-2,CASSKLQGADGLYGYTF,TGCGCCAGCAGCAAACTCCAGGGTGCGGACGGGCTCTATGGCTACACCTTC
TRBD2,TRBV29-1,16,-,TRBJ2-1,CSVEGLSGGADNEQFF,TGCAGCGTTGAGGGTCTCAGCGGGGGGGCCGACAATGAGCAGTTCTTC
TRBD1,TRBV5-4,14,-,TRBJ2-7,CASSPDRQGYEQYF,TGTGCCAGCAGCCCAGACCGACAGGGATACGAGCAGTACTTC
-,TRBV19,14,-,TRBJ1-5,CASSMGAGNQPQHF,TGTGCCAGTAGTATGGGGGCAGGTAATCAGCCCCAGCATTTT
TRBD2,TRBV2,15,-,TRBJ2-3,CASSRWGGRTDTQYF,TGTGCCAGCAGTCGATGGGGGGGACGCACAGATACGCAGTATTTT
TRBD2,TRBV10-3,18,-,TRBJ2-2,CATEKGLAGRINTGELFF,TGTGCCACCGAAAAGGGACTAGCGGGACGAATTAACACCGGGGAGCTGTTTTTT
-,TRBV6-5,16,-,TRBJ2-3,CASSLSGTYPTDTQYF,TGTGCCAGCAGTTTAAGCGGGACATATCCCACAGATACGCAGTATTTT
-,TRBV7-2,13,-,TRBJ2-2,CASSFNPTGELFF,TGTGCCAGCAGCTTTAATCCCACCGGGGAGCTGTTTTTT
-,TRBV11-2,18,-,TRBJ2-3,CASSRLGQMGWDTDTQYF,TGTGCCAGCAGCCGTCTGGGGCAGATGGGGTGGGACACAGATACGCAGTATTTT